The rows below give T cell receptor beta chains drawn from one sample of a study of shared clonotypes between healthy human individuals. Here immunoSEQ multiplex PCR was the method, and the copy in TCRdb shows in-frame clones only, minus some. The sample has about 990,000 clones, around three quarters seen once. The material sequenced was memory CD4+ T cells from PBMCs. These receptors were obtained from a young man in good health. Some clones in this sample may be carry-over from other donors' samples. Each CDR3 is given with its conserved first and last residue.

j_call v_call cdr3_aa
TRBJ1-1 TRBV30 CAWTEAGTYFF
TRBJ2-3 TRBV5-1 CASSLFKGFNSATRDTQYF
TRBJ2-7 TRBV6-1 CASSQGTGLYEQYF
TRBJ2-7 TRBV7-9 CASSLGGSFYEQYF
TRBJ1-4 TRBV18 CASATGTGNEKLFF
TRBJ2-1 TRBV7-8 CASSRGDAGGEEQFF
TRBJ2-7 TRBV23-1 CASSLIRDRFNEQYF
TRBJ1-3 TRBV4-1 CASRRTGSGMNTIYF
TRBJ2-7 TRBV5-1 CASREGLKNEQYF
TRBJ2-2 TRBV11-1 CASSLAGDYRPNTGELFF
TRBJ2-1 TRBV10-3 CAISEGGSGAREQFF
TRBJ1-1 TRBV30 CAWSDRGTEAFF
TRBJ2-7 TRBV28 CASSSRGPQEQYF
TRBJ2-5 TRBV6-5 CASSYSPVGPQYF
TRBJ1-4 TRBV7-2 CASSVGEREKLFF
TRBJ2-2 TRBV7-9 CASSLANPGNTGELFF
TRBJ2-7 TRBV9 CASSPNVIGEQYF
TRBJ1-4 TRBV7-9 CASSHRQGASEKLFF
TRBJ2-3 TRBV6-6 CASSSSDTQYF
TRBJ2-2 TRBV7-2 CASSLLGNKDAGELFF
TRBJ2-3 TRBV15 CATSSSGSYMDTQYF
TRBJ2-7 TRBV5-4 CASSLGQGGAYEQYF
TRBJ1-1 TRBV10-1 CASSESTVWGGTEAFF
TRBJ1-2 TRBV5-4 CASSPEGPISNYGYTF
TRBJ1-1 TRBV5-1 CASSWTGSNTEAFF
TRBJ2-1 TRBV7-9 CASSWVEGHPDNEQFF
TRBJ2-7 TRBV11-3 CASSQGLAESYEQYF
TRBJ2-5 TRBV9 CASSVALGETQYF
TRBJ2-5 TRBV7-9 CASSPGLAAETQYF
TRBJ2-6 TRBV5-1 CASSSYSGANVLTF
TRBJ2-7 TRBV28 CASSRRRDEQYF
TRBJ2-1 TRBV5-1 CASSLGGSSVYNEQFF
TRBJ2-2 TRBV4-3 CASSHRGLNTGELFF